One sample yielded the 26 T cell receptor beta chains listed below, sequenced in a study of T cell responses to AZD1222 COVID-19 vaccine. Here immunoSEQ multiplex PCR was the method, and the copy in TCRdb shows in-frame clones only, minus some. The sample lists approximately 70,000 clones, less than 85% occurring once. The sample was peripheral blood, taken on day 0 of AZD1222 vaccination. The receptors come from an adult in good health.

The chain employs TRBV19 and TRBJ2-2, with D uncertain. V was pared by 7 bases and J by 1 base, with 16 bases between. In germline, CDR1 is LNHDA, CDR2 SQIVND (reference sequence). The CDR3 is made up of 16 amino acids. The CDR3 reads CASMFRKPRNTGELFF. The CDR3 DNA reads as TGTGCCAGTATGTTCCGTAAGCCTCGGAACACCGGGGAGCTGTTTTTT.

The chain couples TRBV12-3 or TRBV12-4 to TRBJ2-1; no firm D call. V was clipped by 5 bases and J by 10 bases, with 12 bases between them. The CDR3 consists of 12 residues. In DNA, the CDR3 is TGTGCCAGCAGTCCCGGTGTGGGGGAGCAGTTCTTC. This translates into CASSPGVGEQFF.

The rearrangement joins TRBV7-2 to TRBJ2-2; tentative D call: TRBD2 (6 bases). This CDR3 is built from 15 residues. Looked up from germline, CDR1 is SGHTA and CDR2 is FQGNSA. V was cut by 1 base and J by 6 bases, with 12 bases left in between. The chain's CDR3 is CASSLVTSKAGELFF. In DNA, the CDR3 is TGTGCCAGCAGCTTAGTAACTAGCAAGGCCGGGGAGCTGTTTTTT.

This clone was seen once. V and J are TRBV6-5 and TRBJ2-2; D might be TRBD1 (5 bases). Trimming removed 7 bases from V and 3 bases from J, with 12 bases in between. Germline V gives CDR1 MNHEY, CDR2 SVGAGI. This CDR3 spans 14 amino acids. CDR3 region: CASILTDYTGELFF. As DNA, the CDR3 is TGTGCCAGCATCTTGACAGACTACACCGGGGAGCTGTTTTTT.

This sequence joins TRBV2 and TRBJ1-5; D may be TRBD1 (5 bases). Germline CDR1 SNHLY, CDR2 FYNNEI. The V end was cut by 5 bases, the J end by 2 bases, with 10 bases between. The CDR3 is 14 residues long. The CDR3 DNA reads TGTGCCAGCAGTCTGGACATCCGCAATCAGCCCCAGCATTTT. Translating gives CASSLDIRNQPQHF.

The chain employs TRBV3-1 (or the pseudogene TRBV3-2) and TRBJ2-4; D not certain. The V gene's germline CDR1 is LGHDT and CDR2 YNNKEL (reference sequence). The V end lost 3 bases, the J end lost 8 bases, and 14 bases lay between the germline ends. CDR3 length: 14 residues. The CDR3 bases are TGTGCCAGCAGCCAGTCGGGTTGGGGTGACATTCAGTACTTC. Its protein is CASSQSGWGDIQYF.

This sequence joins TRBV2 and TRBJ2-7; 9 bases agree with TRBD1. V was pared by 6 bases and J by 3 bases, with 6 bases of the junction left unmatched. Per germline, CDR1 SNHLY and CDR2 FYNNEI. This CDR3 region has 14 residues. The CDR3 reads CASRNRTGVYEQYF. For the CDR3, the DNA is TGTGCCAGCAGAAACCGGACAGGGGTCTACGAGCAGTACTTC.

The genes are TRBV7-3 and TRBJ2-5; weak D call: TRBD1 (5 bases). Germline V gene lookup returns CDR1 SGHTA and CDR2 FQGTGA. There are 13 residues in the CDR3. Trimming took off 3 bases at V and 5 bases at J, with 10 bases between the two ends. CDR3 protein: CASSFTAGETQYF. CDR3 sequence (DNA): TGTGCCAGCAGCTTCACGGCAGGGGAGACCCAGTACTTC.

J is TRBJ1-6 and V is TRBV7-3, with D tentatively TRBD1 (6 bases). The CDR3 totals 14 residues. Germline values: CDR1 SGHTA, CDR2 FQGTGA. The V and J ends lost 4 bases and 9 bases respectively, with 13 bases between them. This CDR3 reads CASSSTGSRSPLHF. CDR3 bases: TGTGCCAGCAGCTCTACAGGGTCGCGTTCACCCCTCCACTTT.

The chain combines TRBV11-3 with TRBJ2-1; 7 nucleotides align to TRBD2. J was trimmed by 8 bases and V by 0 bases; bases with no gene match: 7. This CDR3 contains 15 residues. Germline V CDR1 and CDR2: SGHNT, YENEEA. DNA for the CDR3: TGTGCCAGCAGCTTAGAAGGGAGGGCCATCGATGAGCAGTTCTTC. Translating it yields CASSLEGRAIDEQFF. The entire variable domain, with the rest obtained from reference TRBV11-3 and TRBJ2-1, is as follows: EAGVVQSPRYKIIEKKQPVAFWCNPISGHNTLYWYLQNLGQGPELLIRYENEEAVDDSQLPKDRFSAERLKGVDSTLKIQPAELGDSAVYLCASSLEGRAIDEQFFGPGTRLTVL.

This rearrangement joins TRBV12-5 to TRBJ2-4, with D perhaps TRBD2 (6 bases). The CDR3 covers 19 residues. Germline lookup yields CDR1 LGHNT and CDR2 FRNRAP. The V gene lost 6 bases and the J gene lost 8 bases, with 32 bases spanning the gap. The CDR3 DNA sequence: TGTGCTAGTGGATCAAGCACCCGAGAGGGAGGTGGGCTTCTGGACATTCAGTACTTC. Residues: CASGSSTREGGGLLDIQYF.

The chain recombines TRBV5-1 with TRBJ1-6; D might be TRBD1 (5 bases). In germline, CDR1 is SGHRS, CDR2 YFSETQ. The CDR3 contains 16 residues. Trimming left V 3 bases short and J 7 bases short, with 17 bases between. CDR3 nucleotide sequence: TGCGCCAGCAGCTCATCCCCAGGGAAGGTGAATTCACCCCTCCACTTT. It yields the protein CASSSSPGKVNSPLHF.

The V call is TRBV6-5, the J call TRBJ1-5; the D is unclear. Between the trimmed V and J ends, which lost 6 bases and 6 bases, there was a span of 12 bases. This CDR3 spans 13 amino acids. CDR1 MNHEY and CDR2 SVGAGI come from the germline V gene. The CDR3 loop is CASSADLVQPQHF. The CDR3 nucleotides read TGTGCCAGCAGCGCAGACCTTGTTCAGCCCCAGCATTTT.

This clone was counted only a few times. The chain recombines TRBV5-6 with TRBJ1-1, with 11 bases identical to TRBD1. Germline CDR1 SGHDT, CDR2 YYEEEE. CDR3 size: 14 residues. V lost 2 bases and J lost 5; bases outside the gene matches: 2. CDR3 amino acids: CASSFGTGGTEAFF. The CDR3 coding sequence is TGTGCCAGCAGCTTTGGGACAGGGGGTACTGAAGCTTTCTTT.

This clone was picked up one time. The genes are TRBV7-2 and TRBJ2-1; TRBD2 aligns across 7 bases. Germline V gene data show CDR1 as SGHTA and CDR2 as FQGNSA. J lost 8 bases, V lost 3 bases, and 10 bases had no gene match. CDR3 size: 15 residues. CDR3 sequence (DNA): TGTGCCAGCAGCTTCGGGCGGGAGTATTTCCATGAGCAGTTCTTC. As protein: CASSFGREYFHEQFF.

A single count supports this clone. This rearrangement joins TRBV6-5 to TRBJ2-7; D perhaps matches TRBD1 (5 bases). Germline-derived CDR1 and CDR2 are MNHEY and SVGAGI. The CDR3 runs to 14 residues. Trimming removed 7 bases at V and 2 bases at J, with 15 bases between. The CDR3 bases are TGTGCCAGCATGGTAGGGGTTGGGACCTACGAGCAGTACTTC. Translated: CASMVGVGTYEQYF.

To note about this clone: Within the sample, other DNA sequences also encode this same CDR3. The chain recombines TRBV3-1 (or the pseudogene TRBV3-2) with TRBJ2-2; D remains unclear. From germline, CDR1 is LGHDT and CDR2 YNNKEL (reference sequence). Trimming pared 4 bases from V and 5 bases from J, leaving 5 bases between. The CDR3 covers 12 residues. This CDR3 is CASSRRTGELFF. CDR3 bases: TGTGCCAGCAGCCGACGGACCGGGGAGCTGTTTTTT.

Here the CDR3 reads CASTPMGVNYGYTF. CDR3 coding DNA: TGCGCCAGCACCCCAATGGGAGTTAACTATGGCTACACCTTC. This chain links TRBV5-1 with TRBJ1-2, with unresolved D. Germline V gene data show CDR1 as SGHRS and CDR2 as YFSETQ. V dropped 6 bases and J dropped 1 base, with 13 bases sitting between them. The CDR3 extends over 14 amino acids. Full variable domain (rest looked up from reference TRBV5-1 and TRBJ1-2): KAGVTQTPRYLIKTRGQQVTLSCSPISGHRSVSWYQQTPGQGLQFLFEYFSETQRNKGNFPGRFSGRQFSNSRSEMNVSTLELGDSALYLCASTPMGVNYGYTFGSGTRLTVV.

V is TRBV7-3 and J is TRBJ1-1; the D is unclear. The CDR3 runs 13 residues. Germline-derived CDR1 and CDR2 are SGHTA and FQGTGA. Trimming took 5 bases from V and 1 from J, leaving 8 bases between them. CDR3 in DNA: TGTGCCAGCAGCGTCTCAGGGAACACTGAAGCTTTCTTT. Translating it yields CASSVSGNTEAFF. Full variable domain (outside the CDR3, taken from reference TRBV7-3 and TRBJ1-1): GAGVSQTPSNKVTEKGKYVELRCDPISGHTALYWYRQSLGQGPEFLIYFQGTGAADDSGLPNDRFFAVRPEGSVSTLKIQRTERGDSAVYLCASSVSGNTEAFFGQGTRLTVV.

In DNA form, the CDR3 reads TGTGCCAGCAGTTACTCGACAGGGAAGATGGAGGGCTACACCTTC. Protein: CASSYSTGKMEGYTF. The rearrangement joins TRBV6-5 to TRBJ1-2; TRBD1 agrees at 7 bases. Germline trimming cut 0 bases from V and 8 bases from J; bases unmatched to any gene: 9. This CDR3 comprises 15 residues. The germline V gene encodes CDR1 MNHEY and CDR2 SVGAGI.

V and J are TRBV10-3 and TRBJ2-5, with 11 bases lining up with TRBD2. The germline V gene has CDR1 ENHRY and CDR2 SYGVKD. The V gene end was trimmed by 10 bases and the J gene end by 4 bases; junction bases not matched to a gene: 5. CDR3 size: 13 residues. The CDR3 region has the DNA TGTGCCAGCCTAGCGGGGGGTGGAGAGACCCAGTACTTC. This translates into CASLAGGGETQYF.

The CDR3 nucleotides read TGTGCCTATTTTTGGGGGACTAGCGGGACCCAGTACTTC. This sequence encodes CAYFWGTSGTQYF. The chain recombines TRBV30 with TRBJ2-5, with TRBD2 identical over 11 bases. This CDR3 region has 13 residues. Trimming removed 7 bases from V and 7 bases from J; junction bases left unmatched: 8. From germline, CDR1 is GTSNPN and CDR2 SVGIG (reference sequence).

This sequence joins TRBV3-1 (or the pseudogene TRBV3-2) and TRBJ2-1, with 14 bases aligning to TRBD2. The CDR3 runs to 15 residues. Trimming removed 4 bases from V and 10 bases from J; junction bases left unmatched: 6. From germline, CDR1 is LGHDT and CDR2 YNNKEL (reference sequence). This CDR3 is CASSLGLAGEGEQFF. CDR3 sequence (DNA): TGTGCCAGCAGCCTGGGACTAGCGGGAGAGGGGGAGCAGTTCTTC.

This chain joins TRBV19 and TRBJ1-1, with D possibly being TRBD1 (6 bases). The CDR3 has 13 amino acids. CDR1 LNHDA and CDR2 SQIVND come from the germline V gene (reference sequence). Trimming stripped 5 bases from V and 4 bases from J, with 11 bases between. The CDR3 protein is CASSVGQLTEAFF. In DNA form, the CDR3 reads TGTGCCAGTAGTGTTGGACAGCTCACTGAAGCTTTCTTT.

V usage is TRBV3-1 (or the pseudogene TRBV3-2) and J usage is TRBJ2-7; 7 positions agree with TRBD2. Germline trimming cut 1 base from V and 2 bases from J; bases unmatched to any gene: 8. This CDR3 has 16 residues. The V gene's germline CDR1 is LGHDT and CDR2 YNNKEL (reference sequence). For the CDR3, the DNA is TGTGCCAGCAGCCAAGGATCGGCTAGCGGCCCCTACGAGCAGTACTTC. Translating gives CASSQGSASGPYEQYF.

This sequence joins TRBV5-1 and TRBJ1-6; no firm D call. The V gene lost 4 bases and the J gene lost 3 bases, with 20 bases spanning the gap. Germline values: CDR1 SGHRS, CDR2 YFSETQ. The CDR3 length is 18 residues. This chain's CDR3 is CASSLDGPHQDYNSPLHF. CDR3 nucleotide sequence: TGCGCCAGCAGCCTGGATGGGCCGCATCAAGACTATAATTCACCCCTCCACTTT.